The next 16 T cell receptor beta chains were all read from a single sample in a study of CD8+CD57+ T cells in acquired aplastic anemia. Profiling that covered TCR beta VDJ and CDR3 relied on genomic DNA as its template. TCRdb itself ran the reads through MiXCR, one entry per CDR3 protein. The sample shows about 160,000 distinct CDR3 sequences, 48% of them seen only once. Sequenced patients had shown CD8+CD57+ cell expansion by flow cytometry. The source material was sorted CD4+, CD8+, or CD8+CD57+ T cells (not recorded which) from PBMCs. The receptors were gathered from a human donor with aplastic anemia.

Of note for this clonotype: A much larger clone is a single base away; this may be a read error. The rearrangement links TRBV6-1 to TRBJ2-3; D may be TRBD2 (6 bases). This CDR3 contains 14 residues. CDR1 and CDR2 from the germline V gene are MNHNS and SASEGT. V dropped 2 bases and J dropped 4 bases, with 10 bases sitting between them. The CDR3 bases are TGTGCCAGCAGTGAAACGGGGGAGGCAGATACGCAGTATTTT. Its protein is CASSETGEADTQYF.

As for this clonotype: Mismatch with germline at one junction end may stem from a read error. This chain connects TRBV24-1 to TRBJ2-7, with D unclear. CDR3 length: 13 amino acids. CDR1 and CDR2 (germline): KGHDR, SFDVKD. CDR3 in DNA: TGTGCCAGCAGTTACGGGTCGACCTACGGGCAGTACTTC. Its protein product is CASSYGSTYGQYF.

Details on this clonotype: Without the conserved terminal phenylalanine or tryptophan, this CDR3 likely stems from a read error. V and J are TRBV25-1 and TRBJ2-2, with D possibly being TRBD2 (6 bases). The CDR3 loop spans 13 amino acids. From germline, CDR1 is MGHDK and CDR2 SYGVNS. CDR3 nucleotides: TGTGCCAGCAGTGATATCAGGACCGGGGGGCTGTTTTCT. Its translation: CASSDIRTGGLFS.

The rearrangement joins TRBV20-1 to TRBJ2-5; 7 nucleotides line up with TRBD2. The CDR3 loop spans 15 amino acids. CDR1 DFQATT and CDR2 SNEGSKA come from the germline V gene (reference sequence). After removal of 3 bases from V and 5 bases from J, the junction contained 12 bases not matched to a gene. CDR3 amino acids: CSARPLGLGEETQYF. The CDR3 DNA sequence: TGCAGTGCTAGGCCCCTCGGACTAGGAGAGGAGACCCAGTACTTC.

The J gene is TRBJ2-3, the V gene TRBV15; a possible D gene is TRBD2 (6 bases). Germline V lookup: CDR1 LNHNV, CDR2 YYDKDF (reference sequence). V was clipped by 7 bases and J by 0 bases, with 11 bases between them. This CDR3 comprises 14 residues. CDR3 coding DNA: TGTGCCACCAACGGGGGATTTAGCACAGATACGCAGTATTTT. The encoded protein is CATNGGFSTDTQYF.

Worth noting for this clonotype: One base away lies a much larger clone, so this may be a sequencing read error. The chain is built from TRBV6-2 or TRBV6-3 and TRBJ1-1; D is undetermined. Germline lookup yields CDR1 MNHEY and CDR2 SVGEGT. The germline V and J ends were trimmed by 0 bases and 0 bases, with 17 bases remaining between them. The length of the CDR3 is 18 residues. The DNA of the CDR3 is TGTGCCAGCAGTTACTCTTACAGCAAAGGCGCGATGAACACTGAAGCTTTCTTT. Protein sequence: CASSYSYSKGAMNTEAFF.

The V gene is TRBV6-1, the J gene TRBJ1-5; weak D call: TRBD1 (5 bases). From germline, CDR1 is MNHNS and CDR2 SASEGT. Trimming left V 5 bases short and J 2 bases short, with 16 bases between. The CDR3 sequence is 16 residues long. CDR3 bases: TGTGCCAGCAGTACCTTTCAGGGCGGCGGCAATCAGCCCCAGCATTTT. Protein product: CASSTFQGGGNQPQHF.

This chain uses TRBV2 with TRBJ2-3, with 8 bases lining up with TRBD1. The CDR3 sequence is 13 residues long. J lost 3 bases, V lost 6 bases, and 2 bases had no gene match. Per germline, CDR1 SNHLY and CDR2 FYNNEI. CDR3: CASSRDRTDTQYF. CDR3 nucleotides: TGTGCCAGCAGCCGGGACAGGACAGATACGCAGTATTTT.

Details on this clonotype: Since a much larger clone is just one base distant, this may be a read error. This chain links TRBV5-6 with TRBJ2-5, with D unresolved. Looked up from germline, CDR1 is SGHDT and CDR2 is YYEEEE. The CDR3 loop spans 13 amino acids. CDR3 DNA sequence: TGTGCCAGCAGCTTGATGAATCAAGAGACCCGGTACTTC. Translation: CASSLMNQETRYF.

This clonotype was picked up many times. V is TRBV9 and J is TRBJ2-3, with D hard to call. The ends were cut back, 2 bases at V and 2 bases at J, with 6 bases in the middle. This CDR3 contains 13 residues. Germline V CDR1 and CDR2: SGDLS, YYNGEE. The CDR3 protein is CASSVWDTDTQYF. The DNA for the CDR3 is TGTGCCAGCAGCGTCTGGGACACAGATACGCAGTATTTT. Filled out from reference TRBV9 and TRBJ2-3, the complete variable domain reads DSGVTQTPKHLITATGQRVTLRCSPRSGDLSVYWYQQSLDQGLQFLIQYYNGEERAKGNILERFSAQQFPDLHSELNLSSLELGDSALYFCASSVWDTDTQYFGPGTRLTVL.

The chain uses TRBV29-1 and TRBJ2-5; 11 bases fit TRBD1. Germline V gene data show CDR1 as SQVTM and CDR2 as ANQGSEA. With V trimmed by 6 bases and J by 4 bases, 4 bases remained unmatched. The CDR3 covers 13 residues. CDR3 residues: CSVAGTGGETQYF. The CDR3 nucleotides read TGCAGCGTAGCCGGGACAGGGGGAGAGACCCAGTACTTC.

The chain carries TRBV4-1 and TRBJ2-3; TRBD2 matches 10 bases. In germline, CDR1 is MGHRA, CDR2 YSYEKL. This CDR3 region has 15 residues. The V and J ends lost 1 base and 5 bases, in that order; junction bases with no gene match: 3. CDR3 DNA sequence: TGCGCCAGCAGCCAAGGACTAGCGGGTCGAGATACGCAGTATTTT. It translates to CASSQGLAGRDTQYF.

This clonotype has at least ten counts. The rearrangement joins TRBV13 to TRBJ2-4; a weak D match, TRBD1 (6 bases). There are 14 residues in the CDR3. Germline V gene lookup returns CDR1 PRHDT and CDR2 FYEKMQ (reference sequence). Trimming removed 7 bases from V and 8 bases from J, with 18 bases in between. The CDR3 nucleotides read TGTGCCAGCACCCGGTGGGGGCAGGGTTACATTCAGTACTTC. Protein: CASTRWGQGYIQYF.

The chain has TRBV14 and TRBJ2-6, with 7 bases matching TRBD2. CDR1 SGHDN and CDR2 FVKESK come from the germline V gene. CDR3 size: 21 residues. The V and J ends lost 0 bases and 0 bases, in that order; junction bases with no gene match: 14. This CDR3 is CASSQDWPGTTARSGANVLTF. DNA of the CDR3: TGTGCCAGCAGCCAAGATTGGCCCGGGACTACGGCCCGCTCTGGGGCCAACGTCCTGACTTTC. Complete variable domain (other parts from reference TRBV14 and TRBJ2-6): EAGVTQFPSHSVIEKGQTVTLRCDPISGHDNLYWYRRVMGKEIKFLLHFVKESKQDESGMPNNRFLAERTGGTYSTLKVQPAELEDSGVYFCASSQDWPGTTARSGANVLTFGAGSRLTVL.

This chain links TRBV7-2 with TRBJ2-7; D possibly matches TRBD1 or TRBD2 (5 bases each). V was clipped by 5 bases and J by 4 bases, with 21 bases between them. Germline assignment: CDR1 SGHTA and CDR2 FQGNSA. The CDR3 length is 16 residues. Written as DNA, the CDR3 is TGTGCCAGCAGCACCACACCGGCCGGGACGGGATACGAGCAGTACTTC. It is translated as CASSTTPAGTGYEQYF.

The table lists this clonotype with a few counts. This rearrangement joins TRBV6-5 to TRBJ1-2; D uncertain. Looked up from germline, CDR1 is MNHEY and CDR2 is SVGAGI. Trimming cost V 0 bases and J 1 base, with 15 bases left between them. The length of the CDR3 is 17 residues. CDR3 DNA sequence: TGTGCCAGCAGTTACTCCTATCAGGCAGGCCGTAACTATGGCTACACCTTC. It is translated as CASSYSYQAGRNYGYTF.